The clone carrying this T cell receptor (beta chain) was observed a handful of times. Primed by a sample-barcoded 5' primer and a J-beta primer mix, a second PCR proceeded for about 6 to 12 cycles. One entry per CDR3 protein, called by TCRdb with MiXCR from the 5' RACE reads. The sample has fewer than 1,000,000 distinct CDR3 sequences; under 45% are singletons. This sample stems from a study of blood T cells in healthy people across ages. The sample, about 9.2 milliliters of peripheral blood, was drawn from each donor. There were at least 6 micrograms of total RNA extracted from every sample. V lost 4 bases and J lost 0; bases outside the gene matches: 17. CDR1 LGHNA and CDR2 YSLEER come from the germline V gene. The CDR3 has 19 residues.

Sequencing was carried out using blood. The chain links TRBV4-3 to TRBJ2-7; TRBD1 aligns across 8 bases. The sequence was obtained from a man aged 55 to 70 in good health. The CDR3 region has the DNA TGCGCCAGCAGCCTAAGCGCCCACTTACAGGGGGGTAGCTCCTACGAGCAGTACTTC. It translates to CASSLSAHLQGGSSYEQYF.